Listed below are T cell receptor beta chains from one sample, sequenced in a study of blood T cell repertoires in COVID-19. The method was immunoSEQ multiplex PCR; TCRdb's version includes in-frame clones alone and lacks a portion of them. Counted here are about half a million clones, roughly 85% occurring once; the ten biggest clones make up 3.2%. The specimen was peripheral blood. Receptor source: a human donor in a cohort sampled during active COVID-19. Each CDR3 is given with its conserved first and last residue. The D gene is left open where the match is weak. Clone size is not always given. Where it is, it says once, few, many or a class for expanded clones.

D gene	clone size	V gene	J gene	CDR3 DNA	CDR3 protein
NA	NA	TRBV7-9	TRBJ2-7	TGTGCCAGCAGCTTGGGGACAAGCCACGAGCAGTACTTC	CASSLGTSHEQYF
TRBD1	few	TRBV6-4	TRBJ1-1	TGTGCCAGCACCAAGGACAGGGCAAGTACTGAAGCTTTCTTT	CASTKDRASTEAFF
NA	NA	TRBV30	TRBJ2-1	TGTGCCTGGGGTTATAGCTCCTACAATGAGCAGTTCTTC	CAWGYSSYNEQFF
TRBD2	NA	TRBV27	TRBJ2-1	TGTGCCAGCAGGGAGGGGCGGGGACTAAACAATGAGCAGTTCTTC	CASREGRGLNNEQFF
TRBD2	NA	TRBV7-9	TRBJ2-1	TGTGCCAGCAGCCAAGGGGTAGCGGGTTTCGACAATGAGCAGTTCTTC	CASSQGVAGFDNEQFF
TRBD2	NA	TRBV28	TRBJ2-3	TGTGCCAGCAGTGCCCAGACTAGCGGGAGGGGTGTGGGCACAGATACGCAGTATTTT	CASSAQTSGRGVGTDTQYF
TRBD1	once	TRBV5-5	TRBJ1-2	TGTGCCAGCAGTCCGCGGACAGGGCCTAACTATGGCTACACCTTC	CASSPRTGPNYGYTF
NA	NA	TRBV6-5	TRBJ1-5	TGTGCCAGCAGTAGGGGGAATAGCAATCAGCCCCAGCATTTT	CASSRGNSNQPQHF
NA	NA	TRBV7-2	TRBJ2-7	TGTGCCAGCAGCTTAGGAGACTTCCTGGGCGAGCAGTACTTC	CASSLGDFLGEQYF
NA	NA	TRBV6-1	TRBJ1-1	TGTGCCAGCAGTGAAGCCCGGGTCACTGAAGCTTTCTTT	CASSEARVTEAFF
NA	NA	TRBV30	TRBJ1-1	TGTGCCTGGAGTCTTACAGGTGGAGGGCTTTTTATGAACACTGAAGCTTTCTTT	CAWSLTGGGLFMNTEAFF
NA	NA	TRBV28	TRBJ1-1	TGTGCCAGCAGTTTATGGGGACTGGCTGAAGCTTTCTTT	CASSLWGLAEAFF
TRBD1	few	TRBV10-1	TRBJ2-7	TGCGCCAGCAGTGAGATAACAGGGGATTCCCACGAGCAGTACTTC	CASSEITGDSHEQYF
TRBD2	NA	TRBV7-3	TRBJ2-1	TGTGCCAGCAGCTTAGATGATGGTAGCGGGAGGGCCTGGTTCTTC	CASSLDDGSGRAWFF
NA	once	TRBV6-1	TRBJ1-2	TGTGCCAGCAGTGAATCGGGGGGGCTAGGCTATGGCTACACCTTC	CASSESGGLGYGYTF
TRBD2	NA	TRBV11-3	TRBJ2-2	TGTGCCAGCAGCTTAGACAGCGGGAGTATAACCGGGGAGCTGTTTTTT	CASSLDSGSITGELFF
TRBD1	NA	TRBV5-6	TRBJ2-1	TGTGCCAGCAGCTTATTTGGGACAGGAGGTCTGAATGAGCAGTTCTTC	CASSLFGTGGLNEQFF
NA	few	TRBV4-2	TRBJ1-5	TGTGCCAGCAGCCAAGGGCCAGGGGGCAATCAGCCCCAGCATTTT	CASSQGPGGNQPQHF
TRBD1	few	TRBV28	TRBJ1-4	TGTGCCAGCAGTAGGACAGGTTGGGGCGAAAAACTGTTTTTT	CASSRTGWGEKLFF
TRBD1	NA	TRBV25-1	TRBJ1-2	TGTGCCAGCAGTGAATTCGAGGGACAGGGCCTTTTGGGGGGCTACACCTTC	CASSEFEGQGLLGGYTF
NA	NA	TRBV5-1	TRBJ2-1	TGCGCCAGCAGCTTCGCTCCCAGCAATGAGCAGTTCTTC	CASSFAPSNEQFF
TRBD2	NA	TRBV12-5	TRBJ2-3	TGTGCTAGTGGTTTGGTCTTCGGAGGGCTAGCGGGAGTCCCTAGCACAGATACGCAGTATTTT	CASGLVFGGLAGVPSTDTQYF
TRBD1	NA	TRBV25-1	TRBJ1-2	TGTGCCAGCAGTGCCCGACAGGGGAACGGCTACACCTTC	CASSARQGNGYTF
TRBD1	NA	TRBV19	TRBJ1-1	TGTGCCAGTAGTATTAAGGGACAGGGGCACACTGAAGCTTTCTTT	CASSIKGQGHTEAFF
NA	NA	TRBV7-9	TRBJ1-1	TGTGCCAGCAGCTTACGAGTTGATAAGGGGTATAGGAACACTGAAGCTTTCTTT	CASSLRVDKGYRNTEAFF
TRBD2	NA	TRBV27	TRBJ2-1	TGTGCCAGCAGTTTACCTGCCCGTAACTTTAGCGGGAGACGACGATCCTACAATGAGCAGTTCTTC	CASSLPARNFSGRRRSYNEQFF
NA	NA	TRBV9	TRBJ2-5	TGTGCCAGCAGCGTCGGGTGGAGGGGAGAGACCCAGTACTTC	CASSVGWRGETQYF
NA	NA	TRBV10-3	TRBJ2-3	TGTGCCATCAGTGACGCTAGACGGAACACAGATACGCAGTATTTT	CAISDARRNTDTQYF
TRBD1	NA	TRBV30	TRBJ1-2	TGTGCCTGGAGTGCTGGGGACAGTTATGGCTACACCTTC	CAWSAGDSYGYTF
TRBD1	NA	TRBV6-5	TRBJ1-3	TGTGCCAGCAGTTTCGGGACAGGCTCTGGAAACACCATATATTTT	CASSFGTGSGNTIYF
TRBD2	NA	TRBV7-9	TRBJ2-2	TGTGCCAGCAGCTTAGCCGGGACTAGCGGGGGCACCGGGGAGCTGTTTTTT	CASSLAGTSGGTGELFF
TRBD1	few	TRBV6-2/TRBV6-3	TRBJ2-7	TGTGCCAGCAGTAGGGACAGACAATACGAGCAGTACTTC	CASSRDRQYEQYF
TRBD2	NA	TRBV7-2	TRBJ2-1	TGTGCCAGCAGCTATAGCGGGGTCTACAATGAGCAGTTCTTC	CASSYSGVYNEQFF
TRBD2	once	TRBV9	TRBJ2-2	TGTGCCAGCAGCGTACGTGCTTTGACTAGCGGGAGGTCCGGGGAGCTGTTTTTT	CASSVRALTSGRSGELFF
NA	NA	TRBV7-9	TRBJ2-7	TGTGCCAGCAGCTTCTACGAGGGTCCCTACGAGCAGTACTTC	CASSFYEGPYEQYF
NA	NA	TRBV28	TRBJ2-5	TGTGCCAGCAGGAGACAGGTTCTAAGGGAGACCCAGTACTTC	CASRRQVLRETQYF
NA	NA	TRBV7-2	TRBJ2-2	TGTGCCAGCAGCTCGACCTCAGCGGGCCTGGGCACCGGGGAGCTGTTTTTT	CASSSTSAGLGTGELFF
NA	NA	TRBV11-2	TRBJ2-1	TGTGCCAGCAGCGTGTACTCGGTAAGGAGCTCCTACAATGAGCAGTTCTTC	CASSVYSVRSSYNEQFF
NA	NA	TRBV6-5	TRBJ1-2	TGTGCCAGCAGTTCCCGGTCTGACTCGGGCTACACCTTC	CASSSRSDSGYTF
TRBD1	NA	TRBV3-1/TRBV3-2	TRBJ1-2	TGTGCCAGCACAGAGACAGGGTATGGCTACACCTTC	CASTETGYGYTF
TRBD1	NA	TRBV25-1	TRBJ1-4	TGTGCCAGCAGTGCGACAGGGGTTAATGAAAAACTGTTTTTT	CASSATGVNEKLFF
NA	NA	TRBV19	TRBJ2-5	TGTGCCAGTAGTCGCCGGGGGCAAGAGACCCAGTACTTC	CASSRRGQETQYF
TRBD1	NA	TRBV6-2/TRBV6-3	TRBJ1-2	TGTGCCAGCAGTTACCCAAGGACAGGAGAGAGCTATGGCTACACCTTC	CASSYPRTGESYGYTF
NA	NA	TRBV19	TRBJ2-1	TGTGCCAGTAGTAGAGCGATCGATTTATACAATGAGCAGTTCTTC	CASSRAIDLYNEQFF
NA	NA	TRBV19	TRBJ2-7	TGTGCCAGTAGGCCTGGCGGGAATACCGACTACGAGCAGTACTTC	CASRPGGNTDYEQYF
NA	few	TRBV27	TRBJ1-1	TGTGCCAGCAGTGTTTCCGGGTTCTTGGCTGAAGCTTTCTTT	CASSVSGFLAEAFF
NA	NA	TRBV30	TRBJ2-5	TGTGCCTGGAGTGTATATACTGGAGTCCAAGAGACCCAGTACTTC	CAWSVYTGVQETQYF
TRBD1	NA	TRBV11-2	TRBJ2-2	TGTGCCAGCAGTCGGGACAGAGTAAACACCGGGGAGCTGTTTTTT	CASSRDRVNTGELFF
TRBD2	NA	TRBV7-2	TRBJ2-7	TGTGCCAGCAGCCCACAAAGCGGGATGGGGCCCGAGCAGTACTTC	CASSPQSGMGPEQYF